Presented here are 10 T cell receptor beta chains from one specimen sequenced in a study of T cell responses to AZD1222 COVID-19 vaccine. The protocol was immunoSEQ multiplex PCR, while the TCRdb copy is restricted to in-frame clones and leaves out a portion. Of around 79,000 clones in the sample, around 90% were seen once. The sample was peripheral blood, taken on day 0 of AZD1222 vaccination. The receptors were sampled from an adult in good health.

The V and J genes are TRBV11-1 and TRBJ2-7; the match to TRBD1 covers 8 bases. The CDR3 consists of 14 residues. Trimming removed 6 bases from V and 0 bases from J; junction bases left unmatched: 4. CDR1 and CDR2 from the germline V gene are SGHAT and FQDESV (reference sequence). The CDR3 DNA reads TGTGCCAGCAGTCCAGACAGGGGCTCCTACGAGCAGTACTTC. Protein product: CASSPDRGSYEQYF.

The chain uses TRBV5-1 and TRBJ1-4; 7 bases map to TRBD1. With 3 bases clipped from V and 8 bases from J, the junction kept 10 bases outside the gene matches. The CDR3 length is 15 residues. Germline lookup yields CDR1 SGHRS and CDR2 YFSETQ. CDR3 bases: TGCGCCAGCAGCTCAACAAGGGGGCGGGGAGAAAAACTGTTTTTT. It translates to CASSSTRGRGEKLFF.

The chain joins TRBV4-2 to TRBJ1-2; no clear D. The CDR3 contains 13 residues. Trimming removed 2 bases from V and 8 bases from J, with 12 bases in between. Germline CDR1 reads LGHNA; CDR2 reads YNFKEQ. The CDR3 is CASSQLASRGYTF. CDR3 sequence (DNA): TGTGCCAGCAGCCAACTAGCCAGCCGCGGCTACACCTTC.

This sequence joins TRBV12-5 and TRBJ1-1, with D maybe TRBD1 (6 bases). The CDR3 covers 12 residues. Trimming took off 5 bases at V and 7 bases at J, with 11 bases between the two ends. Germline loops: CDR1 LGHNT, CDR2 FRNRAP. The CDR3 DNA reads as TGTGCTAGTGGTCTGCAGGGGATTGAAGCTTTCTTT. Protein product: CASGLQGIEAFF.

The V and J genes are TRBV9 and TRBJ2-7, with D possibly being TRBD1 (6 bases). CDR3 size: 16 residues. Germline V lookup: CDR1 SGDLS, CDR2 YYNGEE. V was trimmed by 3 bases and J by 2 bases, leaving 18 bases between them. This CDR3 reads CASSAGQPDVPYEQYF. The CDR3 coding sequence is TGTGCCAGCAGCGCAGGACAGCCGGACGTACCCTACGAGCAGTACTTC.

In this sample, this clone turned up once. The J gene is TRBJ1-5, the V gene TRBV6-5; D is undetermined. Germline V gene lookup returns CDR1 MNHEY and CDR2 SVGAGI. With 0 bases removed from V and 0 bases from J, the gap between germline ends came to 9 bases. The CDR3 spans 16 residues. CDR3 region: CASSYSPPDSNQPQHF. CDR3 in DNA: TGTGCCAGCAGTTACTCTCCCCCGGATAGCAATCAGCCCCAGCATTTT.

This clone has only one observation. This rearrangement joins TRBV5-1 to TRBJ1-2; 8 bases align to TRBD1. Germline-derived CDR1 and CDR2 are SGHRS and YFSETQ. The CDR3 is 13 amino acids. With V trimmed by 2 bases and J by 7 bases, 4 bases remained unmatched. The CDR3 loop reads CASSFGQGSGYTF. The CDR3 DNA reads TGCGCCAGCAGCTTCGGACAGGGTAGTGGCTACACCTTC.

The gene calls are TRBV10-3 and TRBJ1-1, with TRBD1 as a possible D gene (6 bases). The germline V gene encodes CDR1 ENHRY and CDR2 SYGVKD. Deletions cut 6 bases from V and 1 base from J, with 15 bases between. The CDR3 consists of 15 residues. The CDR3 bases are TGTGCCATCAGCCCACGACAGGAGACGAACACTGAAGCTTTCTTT. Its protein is CAISPRQETNTEAFF.

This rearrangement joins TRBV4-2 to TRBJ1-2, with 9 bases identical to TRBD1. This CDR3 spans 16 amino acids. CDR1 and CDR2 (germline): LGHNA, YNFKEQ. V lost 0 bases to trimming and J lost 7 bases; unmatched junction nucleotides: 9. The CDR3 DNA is TGTGCCAGCAGCCAAGATGGGACAGGGAAGGACCGTGGCTACACCTTC. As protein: CASSQDGTGKDRGYTF.

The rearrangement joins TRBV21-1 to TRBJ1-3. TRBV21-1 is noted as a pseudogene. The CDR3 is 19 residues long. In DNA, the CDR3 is TGTGCCAGCAGCCCATGGAAGGGACTAAAGGCGGACTCTGGAAACACCATATATTTT. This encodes CASSPWKGLKADSGNTIYF.